Below are 20 T cell receptor beta chains sequenced from a single sample in a study of blood T cell repertoires in COVID-19. Only in-frame clones appear in the TCRdb table, and some are missing; sequencing was by immunoSEQ multiplex PCR. The top ten clones hold about 15% of a sample with approximately 220,000 clones, around 87% of them seen once. What was sequenced was PBMCs or T cells enriched from blood (not recorded which). Source of these receptors: a man aged 25 to 40 who had been exposed to COVID-19.

The gene calls are TRBV7-2 and TRBJ2-7; 7 nucleotides agree with TRBD1. With V trimmed by 4 bases and J by 2 bases, 11 bases remained unmatched. The CDR3 extends over 16 amino acids. Per germline, CDR1 SGHTA and CDR2 FQGNSA. The CDR3 sequence: CASSSRSGQVPYEQYF. DNA for the CDR3: TGTGCCAGCAGCTCACGTTCCGGACAGGTACCCTACGAGCAGTACTTC.

The chain combines TRBV29-1 with TRBJ2-3; tentatively, D is TRBD1 (6 bases). The CDR3 is made up of 15 amino acids. The germline V gene encodes CDR1 SQVTM and CDR2 ANQGSEA. Deletions cut 5 bases from V and 3 bases from J, with 18 bases between. CDR3 coding DNA: TGCAGCGTTTTTTTGGGACAATGGAGTACAGATACGCAGTATTTT. It is translated as CSVFLGQWSTDTQYF.

The chain has TRBV20-1 and TRBJ2-3; TRBD2 is a possible D gene (5 bases). Trimming took off 3 bases at V and 6 bases at J, with 19 bases between the two ends. Germline CDR1 and CDR2: DFQATT and SNEGSKA (reference sequence). CDR3 length equals 15 residues. The CDR3 here is CSASDPGGTGDTQYF. CDR3 sequence (DNA): TGCAGTGCTAGTGACCCCGGAGGTACTGGCGATACGCAGTATTTT.

The count of this clone is one. Other DNA sequences within the sample encode an identical CDR3. The chain carries TRBV6-2 or TRBV6-3 and TRBJ2-1; the match to TRBD2 covers 11 bases. The CDR3 sequence is 16 residues long. CDR1 and CDR2 from the germline V gene are MNHEY and SVGEGT. V lost 2 bases to trimming and J lost 5 bases; unmatched junction nucleotides: 5. The CDR3 nucleotides read TGTGCCAGCAGTTACGAGATAGCGGGGGGGAACAATGAGCAGTTCTTC. Translating it yields CASSYEIAGGNNEQFF.

The V call is TRBV6-1, the J call TRBJ2-1, with a possible D match to TRBD2 (5 bases). The CDR3 is made up of 15 amino acids. The germline V and J ends were trimmed by 2 bases and 8 bases, with 16 bases remaining between them. CDR1 and CDR2 (germline): MNHNS, SASEGT. The CDR3 reads CASSELGEGLDEQFF. In nucleotides, the CDR3 is TGTGCCAGCAGTGAATTGGGAGAAGGTCTCGATGAGCAGTTCTTC.

The genes are TRBV6-5 and TRBJ1-6, with 8 bases that match TRBD1. Trimming took 2 bases from V and 9 from J; bases not matched to a gene: 6. Germline V gene data show CDR1 as MNHEY and CDR2 as SVGAGI. There are 15 residues in the CDR3. The CDR3 is CASSYGQGAGSPLHF. In DNA form, the CDR3 reads TGTGCCAGCAGTTACGGGCAGGGGGCAGGTTCACCCCTCCACTTT.

The chain combines TRBV19 with TRBJ2-3; D not resolved. The CDR3 totals 15 residues. The V gene's germline CDR1 is LNHDA and CDR2 SQIVND (reference sequence). The germline V and J ends were trimmed by 1 base and 8 bases, with 16 bases remaining between them. Here the CDR3 DNA reads TGTGCCAGTAGTATAGGTCTGCGGATATCCGCTACGCAGTATTTT. This encodes CASSIGLRISATQYF.

This chain links TRBV7-9 with TRBJ2-5; 8 bases line up with TRBD2. Germline-derived CDR1 and CDR2 are SEHNR and FQNEAQ (reference sequence). J gave up 1 base and V 5 bases, and 12 bases lay outside the gene matches. The CDR3 sequence is 17 residues long. The CDR3 region is CASSPLGGAGGQETQYF. The CDR3 DNA sequence: TGTGCCAGCAGCCCCTTGGGAGGGGCGGGGGGCCAAGAGACCCAGTACTTC.

The chain is built from TRBV7-9 and TRBJ1-2; 9 positions match TRBD1. The CDR3 length is 14 residues. Germline V gene sequence: CDR1 SEHNR, CDR2 FQNEAQ (reference sequence). The ends lost 4 bases at V and 8 bases at J; junction bases unmatched: 8. In nucleotides, the CDR3 is TGTGCCAGCAGCTACTTGTGGACAGGGGACGGCTACACCTTC. It is translated as CASSYLWTGDGYTF.

The genes are TRBV18 and TRBJ2-1, with TRBD2 matching over 14 bases. Germline loops: CDR1 KGHSH, CDR2 LQKENI. This CDR3 comprises 17 residues. V lost 3 bases to trimming and J lost 3 bases; unmatched junction nucleotides: 4. The CDR3 region is CASSPTSGGGNYNEQFF. In DNA, the CDR3 is TGTGCCAGCTCACCGACTAGCGGGGGGGGGAACTACAATGAGCAGTTCTTC.

The chain couples TRBV4-1 to TRBJ2-7; D perhaps matches TRBD1 (9 bases). V lost 4 bases to trimming and J lost 3 bases, with 25 bases between them. The CDR3 covers 18 residues. Looked up from germline, CDR1 is MGHRA and CDR2 is YSYEKL. Here the CDR3 reads CASSPLTVSGTGYYEQYF. In nucleotides, the CDR3 is TGCGCCAGCAGCCCGCTCACAGTTAGCGGGACAGGGTACTACGAGCAGTACTTC.

The chain carries TRBV27 and TRBJ2-7, with D perhaps matching TRBD2 (7 bases). The ends were cut back, 1 base at V and 4 bases at J, with 14 bases in the middle. The germline CDR1 and CDR2 sequences are MNHEY and SMNVEV (reference sequence). The length of the CDR3 is 15 residues. The chain's CDR3 is CASSLWGGLKYEQYF. In DNA, the CDR3 is TGTGCCAGCAGTTTATGGGGGGGGCTTAAATACGAGCAGTACTTC.

The gene calls are TRBV6-6 and TRBJ2-7; TRBD1 aligns across 11 bases. The CDR3 sequence is 15 residues long. V dropped 4 bases and J dropped 6; count of bases not matched to a gene: 8. Germline V gives CDR1 MNHNY, CDR2 SVGAGI (reference sequence). The CDR3 DNA reads TGTGCCAGCAGTTCCGGGACAGGGGGGACCTCCGAGCAGTACTTC. Translated: CASSSGTGGTSEQYF.

J is TRBJ2-3 and V is TRBV7-9, with TRBD2 matching 7 bases. Trimming removed 2 bases from V and 6 bases from J; junction bases left unmatched: 17. The germline V gene has CDR1 SEHNR and CDR2 FQNEAQ (reference sequence). The CDR3 spans 18 residues. The CDR3 is CASSLRSSRGGGWDTQYF. CDR3 DNA: TGTGCCAGCAGCTTACGGTCATCTAGAGGCGGGGGTTGGGATACGCAGTATTTT.

The rearrangement uses TRBV5-6 and TRBJ1-6; D not certain. Trimming stripped 4 bases from V and 8 bases from J, with 10 bases between. The CDR3 length is 13 residues. Germline loops: CDR1 SGHDT, CDR2 YYEEEE. Here the CDR3 reads CASSQRVDSPLHF. The CDR3 nucleotides read TGTGCCAGCAGCCAGAGGGTTGATTCACCCCTCCACTTT.

The V gene is TRBV5-1, the J gene TRBJ1-1; D unclear. The CDR3 runs to 14 residues. Trimming pared 2 bases from V and 0 bases from J, leaving 8 bases between. Germline-derived CDR1 and CDR2 are SGHRS and YFSETQ. The CDR3 nucleotides are TGCGCCAGCAGCTTTTCGTCGGTGAACACTGAAGCTTTCTTT. It encodes CASSFSSVNTEAFF.

The gene calls are TRBV15 and TRBJ1-4; maybe TRBD1 (6 bases). The germline V and J ends were trimmed by 0 bases and 2 bases, with 16 bases remaining between them. Looked up from germline, CDR1 is LNHNV and CDR2 is YYDKDF (reference sequence). The CDR3 contains 18 residues. CDR3 loop: CATSRDPAGRGTNEKLFF. In nucleotides, the CDR3 is TGTGCCACCAGCAGAGATCCGGCAGGGAGGGGGACTAATGAAAAACTGTTTTTT.

The rearrangement uses TRBV5-3 and TRBJ1-1, with D unclear. TRBV5-3 is filed as an ORF, its function uncertain. Trimming left V 4 bases short and J 7 bases short, with 17 bases between. CDR3 length: 14 residues. CDR3 nucleotide sequence: TGTGCCAGAAGCGGAATACAGCTGGCCGTTGAAGCTTTCTTT. This gives the protein CARSGIQLAVEAFF.

The chain links TRBV7-2 to TRBJ2-5; D perhaps matches TRBD2 (6 bases). The CDR3 has 13 amino acids. Trimming pared 6 bases from V and 5 bases from J, leaving 13 bases between. Germline V gene lookup returns CDR1 SGHTA and CDR2 FQGNSA. Here the CDR3 reads CASRLAGRETQYF. The CDR3 DNA follows: TGTGCCAGCAGACTAGCAGGAAGGGAGACCCAGTACTTC. Filled out from reference TRBV7-2 and TRBJ2-5, the complete variable domain reads GAGVSQSPSNKVTEKGKDVELRCDPISGHTALYWYRQSLGQGLEFLIYFQGNSAPDKSGLPSDRFSAERTGGSVSTLTIQRTQQEDSAVYLCASRLAGRETQYFGPGTRLLVL.

The chain uses TRBV6-5 and TRBJ1-5, with D perhaps TRBD1 (5 bases). The V end was cut by 7 bases, the J end by 6 bases, with 16 bases between. The CDR3 loop spans 14 amino acids. Germline loops: CDR1 MNHEY, CDR2 SVGAGI. The CDR3, as DNA: TGTGCCAGCACCTCCCAGGGTGATAGTCAGCCCCAGCATTTT. Translating it yields CASTSQGDSQPQHF.